This is a list of T cell receptor beta chains from one sample in a study of intratumoral heterogeneity in liver cancer. Clones were sequenced by immunoSEQ multiplex PCR, and TCRdb holds only the in-frame ones, with some missing. The data contain approximately 3,500 clones, 47% of them singletons. Sequenced here: tumor tissue, sampled before any cancer treatment. The receptor set was obtained from a man in his 70s with hepatocellular carcinoma. Each CDR3 is given with its conserved first and last residue. D genes are given only for firm matches. Expanded clones are given a class, and other clones once, few, many or no size at all.

clone_size	v_call	j_call	d_call	cdr3_nt	cdr3_aa
.	TRBV19	TRBJ1-6	.	TGTGCCAGTAGTACGGAAAGCTCCTATAATTCACCCCTCCACTTT	CASSTESSYNSPLHF
.	TRBV7-9	TRBJ2-3	TRBD1	TGTGCCAGCAGCTTAGGACAGGGAGTATGGACAGATACGCAGTATTTT	CASSLGQGVWTDTQYF
.	TRBV6-6	TRBJ1-1	.	TGTGCCAGCAGTTCCTGGGGGAACACTGAAGCTTTCTTT	CASSSWGNTEAFF
few	TRBV6-5	TRBJ2-1	.	TGTGCCAGCAGGGATCAGGGTTACAATGAGCAGTTCTTC	CASRDQGYNEQFF
.	TRBV4-3	TRBJ1-4	.	TGCGCCAGCAGCCAAGGGGGGGGGACTAATGAAAAACTGTTTTTT	CASSQGGGTNEKLFF
few	TRBV4-3	TRBJ1-6	.	TGCGCCAGCAGCCAACTACAGGGACACTATAATTCACCCCTCCACTTT	CASSQLQGHYNSPLHF
.	TRBV5-1	TRBJ1-2	TRBD1	TGCGCCAGCAGCTTGTTCGGAGGGGGCGACGGCTACACCTTC	CASSLFGGGDGYTF
.	TRBV9	TRBJ1-1	.	TGTGCCAGCAGCGTTCTTATGAACACTGAAGCTTTCTTT	CASSVLMNTEAFF
.	TRBV30	TRBJ2-5	TRBD1	TGTGCCTGGAGTACCGGACAGGGGACCCAAGAGACCCAGTACTTC	CAWSTGQGTQETQYF
.	TRBV4-3	TRBJ1-2	TRBD1	TGCGCCAGCAGCCAAGAATGGACAGGGGGCTTGAGCTATGGCTACACCTTC	CASSQEWTGGLSYGYTF
.	TRBV5-6	TRBJ2-1	.	TGTGCCAGCAGCGAATTGAAGGGCCGGACGAACAATGAGCAGTTCTTC	CASSELKGRTNNEQFF
few	TRBV28	TRBJ1-1	.	TGTGCCAGCAGTCCGCTCATGAACACTGAAGCTTTCTTT	CASSPLMNTEAFF
.	TRBV19	TRBJ1-5	TRBD1	TGTGCCAGTAGAAACAGGGGGCGCGTCTCTCAGCCCCAGCATTTT	CASRNRGRVSQPQHF
medium-sized	TRBV7-9	TRBJ1-6	TRBD1	TGTGCCAGCAGCTTAGCGGGACAGGGGCATTCACCCCTCCACTTT	CASSLAGQGHSPLHF
.	TRBV27	TRBJ2-4	.	TGTGCCAGCACCCCCAGCACGGGGCTAGCCAAAAACATTCAGTACTTC	CASTPSTGLAKNIQYF
.	TRBV9	TRBJ2-7	TRBD1	TGTGCCAGCAGCGGGGGGGACAGGGCAGGCGAGCAGTACTTC	CASSGGDRAGEQYF
few	TRBV5-1	TRBJ2-2	TRBD1	TGCGCCAGCAGCATCACCGGGACAGGGAACACCGGGGAGCTGTTTTTT	CASSITGTGNTGELFF
medium-sized	TRBV15	TRBJ2-1	.	TGTGCCACCAGCAGCCTCGGGGAAAGCTCCTACAATGAGCAGTTCTTC	CATSSLGESSYNEQFF
.	TRBV28	TRBJ1-5	.	TGTGCCAGCAGTTTATCTACCGGGTGGCAGCCCCAGCATTTT	CASSLSTGWQPQHF
.	TRBV6-5	TRBJ1-1	.	TGTGCCAGCAGTAGGAATGACAGACTCACTGAAGCTTTCTTT	CASSRNDRLTEAFF
.	TRBV5-6	TRBJ2-2	TRBD1	TGTGCCAGCTCCATCCCGGGACAGGGGGGCGCGAACACCGGGGAGCTGTTTTTT	CASSIPGQGGANTGELFF
.	TRBV5-4	TRBJ2-3	.	TGTGCCAGCAGCTTTAGGGGACGCACAGATACGCAGTATTTT	CASSFRGRTDTQYF
medium-sized	TRBV29-1	TRBJ2-7	TRBD1	TGCAGCGTCAACACCGGGACAGGGACCAACGAGCAGTACTTC	CSVNTGTGTNEQYF
few	TRBV7-9	TRBJ1-4	.	TGTGCCAGCAGCCCGATGGGGGCAAGGGAAAAACTGTTTTTT	CASSPMGAREKLFF
medium-sized	TRBV4-1	TRBJ2-3	TRBD1	TGCGCCAGCAGCCAAGTGACAGGGGGCCGCACAGATACGCAGTATTTT	CASSQVTGGRTDTQYF
few	TRBV19	TRBJ1-3	TRBD1	TGTGCCAGTAGCTCGGGACAGTTCTCTGGAAACACCATATATTTT	CASSSGQFSGNTIYF
.	TRBV7-3	TRBJ1-2	TRBD1	TGTGCCAGCAGCGCCTTGACAGGGAACTATGGCTACACCTTC	CASSALTGNYGYTF
.	TRBV27	TRBJ2-1	TRBD2	TGTGCCAGCAGTCTGTGGCGGGGGGGGCGGCAGTTCTTC	CASSLWRGGRQFF
.	TRBV19	TRBJ1-5	TRBD1	TGTGCCAGTAGTATTATCTGGACAGGCCAGCCCCAGCATTTT	CASSIIWTGQPQHF
medium-sized	TRBV2	TRBJ1-4	.	TGTGCCAGCAGTGACCCCCCTTGGCAGGCGGTCAGGACTAATGAAAAACTGTTTTTT	CASSDPPWQAVRTNEKLFF
.	TRBV18	TRBJ2-2	TRBD1	TGTGCCAGCTCACCACCGACAGGGGGTACGCGCCGGGAGCTGTTTTTT	CASSPPTGGTRRELFF
medium-sized	TRBV7-6	TRBJ2-1	.	TGTGCCAGCAGCTTAGGGGGGGGCACACGGGAGCAGTTCTTC	CASSLGGGTREQFF
.	TRBV18	TRBJ1-5	.	TGTGCCAGCTCTCAAGGGTTGGGGAATAGCAATCAGCCCCAGCATTTT	CASSQGLGNSNQPQHF
.	TRBV4-1	TRBJ2-2	.	TGCGCCAGCAGCCAAGATCAAGGGATCGGGGAGCTGTTTTTT	CASSQDQGIGELFF
.	TRBV7-2	TRBJ2-7	.	TGTGCCAGCAGCTTTCCCCAGGGATATAACGAGCAGTACTTC	CASSFPQGYNEQYF
.	TRBV7-9	TRBJ1-1	.	TGTGCCAGCAGCTTGTACGGGGTAAACACTGAAGCTTTCTTT	CASSLYGVNTEAFF
.	TRBV27	TRBJ1-6	.	TGTGCCAGTAGTACCCTTCGGGCTGATTCACCCCTCCACTTT	CASSTLRADSPLHF
.	TRBV7-9	TRBJ1-5	.	TGTGCCAGCAGTAGGGGTTTTCAGCCCCAGCATTTT	CASSRGFQPQHF
few	TRBV10-3	TRBJ2-5	.	TGTGCCATCAGTTCGGCCAGGGGGGATGAGACCCAGTACTTC	CAISSARGDETQYF
medium-sized	TRBV4-3	TRBJ1-4	.	TGCGCCAGCAGCCGAGGGACGGGGGGAAATGAAAAACTGTTTTTT	CASSRGTGGNEKLFF
.	TRBV6-1	TRBJ2-5	TRBD1	TGTGCCAGCAGTGAAAGGCGAGGGGGCCGGGAGACCCAGTACTTC	CASSERRGGRETQYF
medium-sized	TRBV6-5	TRBJ2-2	.	TGTGCCAGCAATTGGCGACAGACGAACACCGGGGAGCTGTTTTTT	CASNWRQTNTGELFF
.	TRBV25-1	TRBJ1-1	.	TGTGCCAGCAGTAGGCTGGACACTGAAGCTTTCTTT	CASSRLDTEAFF
large	TRBV27	TRBJ2-2	.	TGTGCCAGCAGTCCCGGGGGTGCGCCCGGGGAGCTGTTTTTT	CASSPGGAPGELFF
once	TRBV6-5	TRBJ1-1	.	TGTGCCAGCAGCAGAACAGGAGGGAACACTGAAGCTTTCTTT	CASSRTGGNTEAFF
medium-sized	TRBV5-1	TRBJ2-5	.	TGCGCCAGCAGCTTACCGGACAGCCAAGAGACCCAGTACTTC	CASSLPDSQETQYF
.	TRBV20-1	TRBJ1-1	TRBD1	TGCAGTGCTAGTGGACAGGGAGGAGGCACTGAAGCTTTCTTT	CSASGQGGGTEAFF
medium-sized	TRBV7-9	TRBJ2-2	.	TGTGCCAGCAGCGACCGACCTCGAGAAGGGGAGCTGTTTTTT	CASSDRPREGELFF
.	TRBV6-2/TRBV6-3	TRBJ2-2	TRBD2	TGTGCCAGCAGTTATCTGACTAGCGACACCGGGGAGCTGTTTTTT	CASSYLTSDTGELFF
once	TRBV4-3	TRBJ2-3	TRBD2	TGCGCCAGCAGCGGCCGACCGGGACTAGCGGCACATACGCAGTATTTT	CASSGRPGLAAHTQYF
.	TRBV6-5	TRBJ2-1	TRBD2	TGTGCCAGCAGTTACCTAGCGGGAGCTGACAATGAGCAGTTCTTC	CASSYLAGADNEQFF
few	TRBV19	TRBJ1-1	TRBD1	TGTGCCAGTAGTATGCTGCCGGGACAGGGGGCGCCTTCAGCTTTCTTT	CASSMLPGQGAPSAFF
medium-sized	TRBV28	TRBJ2-5	.	TGTGCCAGCAGTTTGGGCAGGGCGACTCAAGAGACCCAGTACTTC	CASSLGRATQETQYF
.	TRBV9	TRBJ2-1	TRBD1	TGTGCCAGCAGCTCAATGACAGGGGACGAGCAGTTCTTC	CASSSMTGDEQFF
large	TRBV5-1	TRBJ2-5	.	TGCGCCAGCAGCTTATACGGACCTTTGGGAGAGACCCAGTACTTC	CASSLYGPLGETQYF
.	TRBV28	TRBJ2-5	.	TGTGCCAGCAGTTTAGTGGGTAACGGAGAGACCCAGTACTTC	CASSLVGNGETQYF
few	TRBV9	TRBJ2-2	TRBD2	TGTGCCAGCAGCGTAGGACTAGCGGGGGGCCTCCGAGGGAACACCGGGGAGCTGTTTTTT	CASSVGLAGGLRGNTGELFF
.	TRBV6-5	TRBJ1-2	.	TGTGCCAGCAGACCACAGGGACCGCGTTATGGCTACACCTTC	CASRPQGPRYGYTF
medium-sized	TRBV9	TRBJ1-3	.	TGTGCCAGCAGCCCCACGGACGGCGCTTGGTCTGGAAACACCATATATTTT	CASSPTDGAWSGNTIYF
.	TRBV7-9	TRBJ1-4	.	TGTGCCAGCAGTTTTGGGACCCAAAAACTGTTTTTT	CASSFGTQKLFF